What follows is one TCR beta chain and its context. The antigen it binds to is not known. No quality values exist for individual bases; no much larger clone is one base distant. The data originate from a study of T cell responses to AZD1222 COVID-19 vaccine (dated by TCRdb to about 2021). With respect to the entire study: TCR sequencing was performed for 230 to 250 trial participants, of whom around 200 were given two doses of AZD1222 and around 25 were given two doses of MenACWY control vaccine. Trial participants were enrolled by age into subgroups of 18-55, 56-69 and 70-plus years, and roughly 150, 30 and 60 TCR-sequenced participants, respectively, were included in these subgroups. Here is what the overall study found, with its caveats: Participants were mostly white British, with more females than males. The authors suggested clonal diversity may have been underestimated. In the small 56-69-year group, the increase in depth fell short of significance, most likely because of low power. The whole spike protein was spanned by vaccine-associated CD4 TCRs, and dominant responses were seen in regions 160-218 and 743-854. No day 14 peak-response samples were available, so repertoires were characterized only after the peak T cell response. Reportedly, close to half of the unique spike-specific TCRs recognized epitopes lying outside the regions that are mutated in the B.1.351 and B.1.1.7 variants. Conclusions about previously exposed vaccinees are limited, since just 6 or 7 AZD1222 recipients were seropositive for SARS-CoV-2 at baseline. After two AZD1222 doses, both the breadth and the depth of spike-specific TCRs were significantly higher than at day 0 and than in MenACWY recipients.

Read against the paper, the sample's time point label means: about 28 days (+/-7) after the second vaccine dose. AZD1222 recipients with second doses at about 4 weeks or about 12 weeks were pooled, because spike-specific TCR depth and breadth did not differ between schedules. Samples from vaccinated people were obtained from the UK trials COV001 and COV002, which included a single-blind randomized controlled phase 2/3 trial of AZD1222 (ChAdOx1 nCoV-19) in healthy adults. For TCRbeta chain sequencing, PBMC samples from trial participants were taken at day 0 and at day 28 after the second dose. The CDR3 spans 15 residues, from the cysteine through the phenylalanine. Only the CDR3 region is kept as DNA, spanning 45 bases read in frame from base 1. V loses 6 bases of germline sequence and J loses 4 bases, and the interval between the two ends is 18 bases. According to the germline V gene (reference sequence), CDR1 reads LGHDT and CDR2 reads YNNKEL.

The CDR3 regions of human TCRbeta chains were subjected to immunosequencing. On the authors' methods: Repertoire TCRs were matched against a reference library of SARS-CoV-2-specific TCRs generated with the MIRA antigen-specificity platform. Breadth meant the fraction of unique TCRs that were SARS-CoV-2-associated, whereas depth meant the fraction of total T cells that were SARS-CoV-2-associated. Using the MIRA data, each spike-specific TCR was mapped to the spike region that the TCR reacts to and placed in a CD4 or CD8 class. Log10-transformed breadth and depth values were compared by one-way ANOVA with Sidak's multiple comparisons tests. TCRdb's version of the immuneACCESS table is confined to in-frame rearrangements and falls short of the full clone set. An unresolved V gene accounts for under half of the shortfall where checked; the remainder is of unknown origin. That table supplies the V and J calls and clone size; D and trimming were determined from the DNA. This sample holds about 120,000 clones; roughly 90% were observed only once. The top ten constitute roughly 0.98% of the sample.

Specimen: peripheral blood, collected 28 days after the second AZD1222 dose. The V gene is TRBV3-1 (or the pseudogene TRBV3-2) and the J gene is TRBJ1-2; the D gene cannot be named for sure. The TCR comes from an adult who received the AZD1222 COVID-19 vaccine. The DNA sequence is given as TGTGCCAGCAGTCACCCCGACGCTTCCGTCTATGGCTACACCTTC. This encodes CASSHPDASVYGYTF.